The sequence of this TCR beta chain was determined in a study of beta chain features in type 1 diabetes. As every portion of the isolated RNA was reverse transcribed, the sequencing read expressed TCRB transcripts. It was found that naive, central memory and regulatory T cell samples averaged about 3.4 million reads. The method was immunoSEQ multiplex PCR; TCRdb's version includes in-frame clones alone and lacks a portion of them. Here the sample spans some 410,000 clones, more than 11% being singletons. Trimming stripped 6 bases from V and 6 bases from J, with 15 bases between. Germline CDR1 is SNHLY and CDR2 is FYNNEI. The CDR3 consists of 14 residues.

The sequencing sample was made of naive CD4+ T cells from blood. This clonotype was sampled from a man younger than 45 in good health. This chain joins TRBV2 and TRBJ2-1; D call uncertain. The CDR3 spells CASRRDRRANEQFF. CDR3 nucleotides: TGTGCCAGCAGACGAGACCGAAGGGCCAATGAGCAGTTCTTC.